Below are 10 T cell receptor beta chains sequenced from a single sample in a study of somatic mutations in cytotoxic T cells in rheumatoid arthritis. The protocol was immunoSEQ multiplex PCR, while the TCRdb copy is restricted to in-frame clones and leaves out a portion. The sample has tens of thousands of clones; 65% to 85% are singletons. The sequenced sample consisted of CD8+ T cells sorted from blood. The origin of the receptors is an adult with rheumatoid arthritis.

V is TRBV6-1 and J is TRBJ1-2, with D tentatively TRBD1 (5 bases). V lost 6 bases, J lost 2 bases, and 13 bases lay in between. The CDR3 loop spans 14 amino acids. Per germline, CDR1 MNHNS and CDR2 SASEGT. CDR3 nucleotides: TGTGCCAGCAGCCAGAGAGGGGCCAACTATGGCTACACCTTC. Translated, it gives CASSQRGANYGYTF.

The V and J genes are TRBV5-1 and TRBJ2-1; D unresolved. Germline-derived CDR1 and CDR2 are SGHRS and YFSETQ. The CDR3 consists of 14 residues. V was shortened by 2 bases and J by 0 bases, with 6 bases between the two germline ends. Here the CDR3 reads CASSFSSSYNEQFF. As DNA, the CDR3 is TGCGCCAGCAGCTTCTCGAGCTCCTACAATGAGCAGTTCTTC.

The J gene is TRBJ2-7, the V gene TRBV6-1; D not certain. V shed 4 bases and J shed 4 bases, with 17 bases lying between them. The CDR3 consists of 15 residues. Germline V gene lookup returns CDR1 MNHNS and CDR2 SASEGT. DNA for the CDR3: TGTGCCAGCAGTGCCCCGGTTATCCAGGTTTACGAGCAGTACTTC. Translating gives CASSAPVIQVYEQYF.

This rearrangement joins TRBV11-2 to TRBJ2-1; D remains ambiguous. Trimming pared 3 bases from V and 12 bases from J, leaving 12 bases between. The CDR3 consists of 12 residues. Germline V gene sequence: CDR1 SGHAT, CDR2 FQNNGV. Here the CDR3 reads CASSLGPTGQFF. In DNA form, the CDR3 reads TGTGCCAGCAGCTTGGGCCCCACTGGGCAGTTCTTC.

The chain carries TRBV7-2 and TRBJ2-1; 8 positions agree with TRBD2. Trimming removed 4 bases from V and 2 bases from J; junction bases left unmatched: 4. The length of the CDR3 is 15 residues. Germline V gene lookup returns CDR1 SGHTA and CDR2 FQGNSA. DNA of the CDR3: TGTGCCAGCAGCTCCGGAGCGGGGGCCTACAATGAGCAGTTCTTC. Translated: CASSSGAGAYNEQFF.

This clone was found once. The chain joins TRBV4-1 to TRBJ1-1; D ambiguous. The CDR3 extends over 15 amino acids. Looked up from germline, CDR1 is MGHRA and CDR2 is YSYEKL. The V end was cut by 0 bases, the J end by 0 bases, with 8 bases between. CDR3 amino acids: CASSQEPQMNTEAFF. In DNA form, the CDR3 reads TGCGCCAGCAGCCAAGAACCGCAGATGAACACTGAAGCTTTCTTT.

This clone appeared once. The J gene is TRBJ2-7, the V gene TRBV11-2; TRBD1 is a possible D gene (6 bases). V was trimmed by 0 bases and J by 3 bases, leaving 6 bases between them. Germline V CDR1 and CDR2: SGHAT, FQNNGV. The CDR3 runs to 13 residues. The CDR3 here is CASSLEQGYEQYF. DNA for the CDR3: TGTGCCAGCAGCTTAGAACAGGGCTACGAGCAGTACTTC.

This chain's CDR3 is CASSQARDEQYF. The CDR3 DNA reads as TGCGCCAGCAGCCAAGCAAGGGACGAGCAGTACTTC. The rearrangement joins TRBV4-3 to TRBJ2-7; D gene ambiguous. The germline CDR1 and CDR2 sequences are LGHNA and YSLEER. The CDR3 sequence is 12 residues long. Trimming shortened V by 1 base and J by 5 bases, and 6 bases separated the two germline ends.

The genes are TRBV6-1 and TRBJ2-5, with 7 bases lining up with TRBD2. CDR3 size: 16 residues. Germline-derived CDR1 and CDR2 are MNHNS and SASEGT. V gave up 2 bases and J gave up 7 bases; unmatched junction bases: 13. CDR3 loop: CASSEFGWGGDLTQYF. CDR3 coding DNA: TGTGCCAGCAGTGAATTTGGGTGGGGGGGGGATTTGACCCAGTACTTC.

The gene calls are TRBV2 and TRBJ1-4; no clear D gene. Germline V gene sequence: CDR1 SNHLY, CDR2 FYNNEI. The ends were cut back, 3 bases at V and 10 bases at J, with 12 bases in the middle. CDR3 length: 13 amino acids. In DNA form, the CDR3 reads TGTGCCAGCAGTGAGAATAGGAACCCAAAACTGTTTTTT. Its translation: CASSENRNPKLFF.